Listed below are T cell receptor beta chains from one sample, sequenced in a study of OX40 agonist ivuxolimab in advanced cancers. Only in-frame clones appear in the TCRdb table, and some are missing; sequencing was by immunoSEQ multiplex PCR. The table has about 130,000 clones, about nine tenths seen once; the top ten hold 0.9% to 1.2%. Sequences were derived from CD4+ or CD8+ T cells sorted from blood, sampled in a trial of the OX40 agonist ivuxolimab. Every receptor here comes from an adult with an advanced solid tumor such as melanoma, head and neck, liver or kidney cancer. Both conserved end residues are part of each CDR3. A D gene is named only where the DNA matches it firmly. Size is stated for part of the rows, as once, few or many counts, or as a class when the clone is expanded.

J: TRBJ2-7
D: TRBD2
V: TRBV18
size: .
CDR3: CASSPLAGGTREQYF
DNA: TGTGCCAGCTCACCCCTAGCGGGAGGGACGCGGGAGCAGTACTTC

J: TRBJ2-2
D: .
V: TRBV2
size: .
CDR3: CASWGREAGELFF
DNA: TGTGCCAGCTGGGGGCGCGAAGCCGGGGAGCTGTTTTTT

J: TRBJ1-4
D: .
V: TRBV9
size: few
CDR3: CASSVGGRRGTEKLFF
DNA: TGTGCCAGCAGCGTAGGGGGAAGGAGGGGTACTGAAAAACTGTTTTTT

J: TRBJ2-1
D: .
V: TRBV5-4
size: once
CDR3: CASSPWQGVGNEQFF
DNA: TGTGCCAGCAGCCCTTGGCAGGGTGTTGGGAATGAGCAGTTCTTC

J: TRBJ2-2
D: .
V: TRBV27
size: .
CDR3: CASSFTSGELFF
DNA: TGTGCCAGCAGTTTCACTAGCGGGGAGCTGTTTTTT

J: TRBJ1-2
D: .
V: TRBV18
size: .
CDR3: CASSPRSDNYGYTF
DNA: TGTGCCAGCTCACCAAGGTCAGATAACTATGGCTACACCTTC

J: TRBJ1-5
D: TRBD1
V: TRBV11-2
size: .
CDR3: CASSIGTGGNQPQHF
DNA: TGTGCCAGCAGCATAGGGACAGGGGGCAATCAGCCCCAGCATTTT

J: TRBJ2-1
D: TRBD1
V: TRBV5-3
size: .
CDR3: CATSYPQDRGYNEQFF
DNA: TGTGCCACCTCCTATCCCCAGGACAGGGGATACAATGAGCAGTTCTTC

J: TRBJ1-1
D: TRBD1
V: TRBV6-1
size: .
CDR3: CASREGAANTEAFF
DNA: TGTGCCAGCAGAGAGGGGGCGGCGAACACTGAAGCTTTCTTT

J: TRBJ2-4
D: .
V: TRBV6-1
size: once
CDR3: CASKTDKNIQYF
DNA: TGTGCCAGCAAGACCGACAAAAACATTCAGTACTTC

J: TRBJ1-5
D: .
V: TRBV2
size: few
CDR3: CASSVTATYQPQHF
DNA: TGTGCCAGCAGTGTAACAGCGACCTATCAGCCCCAGCATTTT

J: TRBJ1-2
D: TRBD1
V: TRBV29-1
size: .
CDR3: CSVKGQGGGGYTF
DNA: TGCAGCGTCAAAGGACAGGGTGGGGGTGGCTACACCTTC

J: TRBJ2-7
D: TRBD1
V: TRBV28
size: .
CDR3: CASNTRTGNSYEQYF
DNA: TGTGCCAGCAATACTCGGACAGGGAATTCCTACGAGCAGTACTTC

J: TRBJ2-7
D: TRBD2
V: TRBV7-2
size: .
CDR3: CASSFGTSGPPPYEQYF
DNA: TGTGCCAGCAGCTTCGGGACTAGCGGACCACCCCCCTACGAGCAGTACTTC

J: TRBJ2-7
D: .
V: TRBV5-1
size: few
CDR3: CASSLGQDEQYF
DNA: TGCGCCAGCAGCTTGGGACAGGACGAGCAGTACTTC

J: TRBJ1-5
D: TRBD1
V: TRBV6-1
size: .
CDR3: CASSEWDRGRMNQPQHF
DNA: TGTGCCAGCAGTGAATGGGACAGGGGGCGGATGAATCAGCCCCAGCATTTT

J: TRBJ1-3
D: TRBD1
V: TRBV5-6
size: .
CDR3: CASSSRGISGNTIYF
DNA: TGTGCCAGCAGCTCCAGGGGGATCTCTGGAAACACCATATATTTT

J: TRBJ1-5
D: .
V: TRBV10-2
size: .
CDR3: CASSGGDNQPQHF
DNA: TGCGCCAGCAGTGGGGGAGACAATCAGCCCCAGCATTTT

J: TRBJ1-2
D: .
V: TRBV10-3
size: .
CDR3: CAIRDQGRPRYTF
DNA: TGTGCCATCAGAGACCAAGGACGGCCGCGCTACACCTTC

J: TRBJ2-5
D: TRBD2
V: TRBV28
size: .
CDR3: CASVAGGRETQYF
DNA: TGTGCCAGCGTAGCGGGAGGGCGGGAGACCCAGTACTTC

J: TRBJ1-2
D: .
V: TRBV14
size: .
CDR3: CASSQGKDYYGYTF
DNA: TGTGCCAGCAGCCAAGGGAAGGACTACTATGGCTACACCTTC

J: TRBJ2-3
D: TRBD2
V: TRBV14
size: .
CDR3: CASSPGGAVRGEDTQYF
DNA: TGTGCCAGCAGCCCGGGGGGGGCCGTACGAGGAGAAGATACGCAGTATTTT

J: TRBJ2-7
D: TRBD1
V: TRBV7-2
size: .
CDR3: CASSRQGWGNEQYF
DNA: TGTGCCAGCAGCCGACAGGGCTGGGGCAACGAGCAGTACTTC

J: TRBJ2-7
D: .
V: TRBV27
size: .
CDR3: CASSKIITGTSSYEQYF
DNA: TGTGCCAGCAGTAAAATTATAACAGGGACGAGCTCCTACGAGCAGTACTTC

J: TRBJ2-1
D: .
V: TRBV5-4
size: .
CDR3: CASSLNGLGGNEQFF
DNA: TGTGCCAGCAGCTTGAACGGTTTGGGGGGCAATGAGCAGTTCTTC

J: TRBJ1-4
D: TRBD1
V: TRBV5-1
size: once
CDR3: CASRTGANEKLFF
DNA: TGCGCCAGCAGGACAGGGGCAAATGAAAAACTGTTTTTT

J: TRBJ1-1
D: .
V: TRBV19
size: .
CDR3: CASSTNRPLRGTEAFF
DNA: TGTGCCAGTAGTACAAATCGACCCCTACGGGGCACTGAAGCTTTCTTT

J: TRBJ2-1
D: .
V: TRBV12-5
size: .
CDR3: CASGLRNQVGQFF
DNA: TGTGCTAGTGGTTTGAGGAACCAGGTCGGTCAGTTCTTC

J: TRBJ2-1
D: .
V: TRBV14
size: .
CDR3: CASSVRGGLGVPGQFF
DNA: TGTGCCAGCAGCGTCCGCGGGGGCTTAGGGGTCCCAGGGCAGTTCTTC